Presented here are 11 T cell receptor beta chains from one specimen sequenced in a study of blood T cell repertoires in COVID-19. Data came from immunoSEQ multiplex PCR; TCRdb stores just in-frame clones and leaves some out. This sample carries 300,000 to 350,000 clones, approximately 83% of them seen once, and the ten largest clones take under 2.5%. Sequencing was carried out using PBMCs or T cells enriched from blood (not recorded which). These receptors came from a man in his thirties or forties who had recovered from COVID-19.

V usage is TRBV7-9 and J usage is TRBJ1-1, with D maybe TRBD1 (6 bases). CDR3 length: 17 amino acids. V was shortened by 5 bases and J by 3 bases, with 22 bases between the two germline ends. Looked up from germline, CDR1 is SEHNR and CDR2 is FQNEAQ (reference sequence). The CDR3 loop is CASSRGARGSFDTEAFF. CDR3 in DNA: TGTGCCAGCAGCCGAGGGGCCAGGGGAAGTTTTGACACTGAAGCTTTCTTT. Based on the CDR3 plus reference TRBV7-9 and TRBJ1-1, the full variable domain is DTGVSQNPRHKITKRGQNVTFRCDPISEHNRLYWYRQTLGQGPEFLTYFQNEAQLEKSRLLSDRFSAERPKGSFSTLEIQRTEQGDSAMYLCASSRGARGSFDTEAFFGQGTRLTVV.

V gene TRBV29-1 combines with J gene TRBJ1-2; TRBD1 matches at 9 bases. The CDR3 loop spans 13 amino acids. Germline loops: CDR1 SQVTM, CDR2 ANQGSEA. V shed 5 bases and J 3 bases; nucleotides not matched to a gene: 4. The DNA for the CDR3 is TGCAGCGTTTCGACAGGGGGGGACTATGGCTACACCTTC. Its translation: CSVSTGGDYGYTF.

This clone has a single count. The rearrangement links TRBV6-6 to TRBJ2-7, with 7 bases matching TRBD2. The junction had 0 bases not matched to a gene; V was cut back by 0 bases and J by 7 bases. Germline-derived CDR1 and CDR2 are MNHNY and SVGAGI (reference sequence). The CDR3 runs to 12 residues. The CDR3 sequence: CASSYSGGEQYF. The DNA for the CDR3 is TGTGCCAGCAGTTACTCGGGGGGGGAGCAGTACTTC.

This clone was seen a handful of times. The chain has TRBV4-1 and TRBJ1-5, with TRBD1 matching 7 bases. V shed 4 bases, J shed 4 bases, and the junction held 4 bases outside the gene matches. This CDR3 has 14 residues. CDR1 and CDR2 from the germline V gene are MGHRA and YSYEKL. The CDR3 sequence is CASSRQGSNQPQHF. The CDR3 DNA sequence: TGCGCCAGCAGCCGACAGGGATCGAATCAGCCCCAGCATTTT.

The CDR3 sequence is CASSYSAGSGYTF. The DNA for the CDR3 is TGTGCCAGCAGTTACTCGGCAGGGTCAGGCTACACCTTC. The chain carries TRBV6-6 and TRBJ1-2; TRBD1 might be the D (5 bases). V was trimmed by 0 bases and J by 8 bases, leaving 10 bases between them. This CDR3 contains 13 residues. The V gene's germline CDR1 is MNHNY and CDR2 SVGAGI (reference sequence).

The chain carries TRBV7-2 and TRBJ2-3, with 7 bases aligning to TRBD1. Germline CDR1 and CDR2: SGHTA and FQGNSA. After removal of 2 bases from V and 5 bases from J, the junction contained 10 bases not matched to a gene. There are 16 residues in the CDR3. CDR3 region: CASSLRAGGSQDTQYF. The CDR3 DNA reads as TGTGCCAGCAGCTTACGGGCAGGGGGATCACAAGATACGCAGTATTTT.

The rearrangement uses TRBV2 and TRBJ1-6, with D uncertain. CDR1 is SNHLY and CDR2 is FYNNEI in the germline V gene. The CDR3 has 13 residues. The V gene lost 3 bases and the J gene lost 9 bases, with 9 bases spanning the gap. The CDR3 here is CASSDEGSSPLHF. The CDR3, as DNA: TGTGCCAGCAGTGATGAGGGTAGTTCACCCCTCCACTTT.

V and J are TRBV5-1 and TRBJ2-3; the D gene is possibly TRBD2 (5 bases). Germline CDR1 is SGHRS and CDR2 is YFSETQ. Between the trimmed V and J ends, which lost 3 bases and 6 bases, there was a span of 11 bases. This CDR3 has 13 amino acids. The CDR3 sequence: CASSYNGDDTQYF. For the CDR3, the DNA is TGCGCCAGCAGCTATAACGGGGATGATACGCAGTATTTT.

The chain uses TRBV21-1 and TRBJ2-3; the DNA was not used to check the table's D call, TRBD1. TRBV21-1 is recorded as a pseudogene. CDR3 length: 15 residues. The CDR3 region is CATNRWTGPTDTQYF. DNA for the CDR3: TGTGCCACCAACCGGTGGACAGGACCCACAGATACGCAGTATTTT.

This clone was counted a few times. The CDR3: CASSLVSGLGRSGYTF. The CDR3 DNA follows: TGCGCCAGCAGCTTGGTGTCAGGACTCGGCCGGAGTGGCTACACCTTC. The rearrangement links TRBV5-1 to TRBJ1-2; D gene uncertain. The CDR3 loop spans 16 amino acids. Trimming removed 0 bases at V and 7 bases at J, with 19 bases between. The germline V gene encodes CDR1 SGHRS and CDR2 YFSETQ.

This clone has only one observation. The gene calls are TRBV5-1 and TRBJ2-7; TRBD1 matches at 11 bases. Germline CDR1 SGHRS, CDR2 YFSETQ. This CDR3 has 13 amino acids. The J segment lost 7 bases and the V segment lost 5 bases, leaving 5 bases of the junction unmatched. CDR3 DNA sequence: TGCGCCAGCAGTTGGGACAGGGGGATGGAGCAGTACTTC. It yields the protein CASSWDRGMEQYF.